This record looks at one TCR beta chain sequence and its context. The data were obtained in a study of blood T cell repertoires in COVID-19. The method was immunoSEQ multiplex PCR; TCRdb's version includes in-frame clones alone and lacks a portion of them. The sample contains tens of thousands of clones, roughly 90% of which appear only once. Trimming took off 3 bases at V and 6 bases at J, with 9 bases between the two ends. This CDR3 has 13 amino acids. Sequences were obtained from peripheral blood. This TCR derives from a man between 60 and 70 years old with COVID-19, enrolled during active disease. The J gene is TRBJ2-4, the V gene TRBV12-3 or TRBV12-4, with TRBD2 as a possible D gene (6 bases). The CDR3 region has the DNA TGTGCCAGCAGTTTTGATAGCGGAAACATTCAGTACTTC. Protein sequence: CASSFDSGNIQYF.